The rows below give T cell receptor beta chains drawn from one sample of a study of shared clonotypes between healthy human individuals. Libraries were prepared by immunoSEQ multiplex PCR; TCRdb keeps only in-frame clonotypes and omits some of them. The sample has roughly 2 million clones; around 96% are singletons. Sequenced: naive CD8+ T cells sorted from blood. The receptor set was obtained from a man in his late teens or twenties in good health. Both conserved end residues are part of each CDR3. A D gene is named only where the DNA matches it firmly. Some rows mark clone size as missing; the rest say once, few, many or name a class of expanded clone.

CDR3 DNA: TGTGCCAGCAGCCCCGGGACAAAGAACACTGAAGCTTTCTTT; CDR3 protein: CASSPGTKNTEAFF; V gene: TRBV9; J gene: TRBJ1-1; D gene: NA; clone size: NA
CDR3 DNA: TGCGCCGCTGGGGCGGGGACTATCGGTGCTTACTCACCCCTCCACTTT; CDR3 protein: CAAGAGTIGAYSPLHF; V gene: TRBV7-9; J gene: TRBJ1-6; D gene: NA; clone size: NA
CDR3 DNA: TGTGCCAGCGGACCCGACATCTACCAGCCCCAGCATTTT; CDR3 protein: CASGPDIYQPQHF; V gene: TRBV6-5; J gene: TRBJ1-5; D gene: NA; clone size: NA
CDR3 DNA: TGTGCCAGCAGCGCCCAGGGGAATCAGCCCCAGCATTTT; CDR3 protein: CASSAQGNQPQHF; V gene: TRBV27; J gene: TRBJ1-5; D gene: NA; clone size: NA
CDR3 DNA: TGTGCCAGCAGTGAAGCGCGAGGGTTCTCCTACAATGAGCAGTTCTTC; CDR3 protein: CASSEARGFSYNEQFF; V gene: TRBV6-1; J gene: TRBJ2-1; D gene: NA; clone size: NA
CDR3 DNA: TGTGCCAGCTCACGACCGGACAGCTCCTATGGCTACACCTTC; CDR3 protein: CASSRPDSSYGYTF; V gene: TRBV18; J gene: TRBJ1-2; D gene: NA; clone size: NA
CDR3 DNA: TGCGCCAGCAGCTTGTCTCAAGTGGGACCTAACACAGATACGCAGTATTTT; CDR3 protein: CASSLSQVGPNTDTQYF; V gene: TRBV5-1; J gene: TRBJ2-3; D gene: NA; clone size: NA
CDR3 DNA: TGCGCCAGCAGCCCCCACAGGGGTGCTAATGAAAAACTGTTTTTT; CDR3 protein: CASSPHRGANEKLFF; V gene: TRBV4-3; J gene: TRBJ1-4; D gene: TRBD1; clone size: NA
CDR3 DNA: TGTGCCAGCAGTTTATTGACCCCGGGGGGATCGGGCACCGGGGAGCTGTTTTTT; CDR3 protein: CASSLLTPGGSGTGELFF; V gene: TRBV27; J gene: TRBJ2-2; D gene: TRBD2; clone size: NA
CDR3 DNA: TGTGCCACCAGCAGAGGGGGACAGGGGGCTGCCGGGGAGCTGTTTTTT; CDR3 protein: CATSRGGQGAAGELFF; V gene: TRBV15; J gene: TRBJ2-2; D gene: TRBD1; clone size: NA
CDR3 DNA: TGTGCCAGCAGTTTACGAGGGGAAGGGGAAAAACTGTTTTTT; CDR3 protein: CASSLRGEGEKLFF; V gene: TRBV27; J gene: TRBJ1-4; D gene: NA; clone size: NA
CDR3 DNA: TGCGCCAGCAGCTTCTGGGCTAGCGGGAGGGCCGATGAGCAGTACTTC; CDR3 protein: CASSFWASGRADEQYF; V gene: TRBV5-1; J gene: TRBJ2-7; D gene: TRBD2; clone size: once
CDR3 DNA: TGTGCCAGCTCACCTATCAACTGGACTATCCAAGAGACCCAGTACTTC; CDR3 protein: CASSPINWTIQETQYF; V gene: TRBV18; J gene: TRBJ2-5; D gene: NA; clone size: NA
CDR3 DNA: TGTGCCAGCAGTTTTGGTAACGAGCAGTACTTC; CDR3 protein: CASSFGNEQYF; V gene: TRBV27; J gene: TRBJ2-7; D gene: NA; clone size: NA
CDR3 DNA: TGTGCCAGCAGCTTAGAAACGCTAGCGGCAGCTTGGGCAGATACGCAGTATTTT; CDR3 protein: CASSLETLAAAWADTQYF; V gene: TRBV7-9; J gene: TRBJ2-3; D gene: TRBD2; clone size: NA
CDR3 DNA: TGTGCCAGTAGCTCCGGGACAGTCTACGAGCAGTACTTC; CDR3 protein: CASSSGTVYEQYF; V gene: TRBV5-6; J gene: TRBJ2-7; D gene: TRBD1; clone size: NA
CDR3 DNA: TGTGCCAGCAGTTTAAGTAGCGGGACCTCCTACGAGCAGTACTTC; CDR3 protein: CASSLSSGTSYEQYF; V gene: TRBV28; J gene: TRBJ2-7; D gene: TRBD2; clone size: NA
CDR3 DNA: TGCGCCAGCAGCTTGGGTGGAGGCGGCTACGAGCAGTACTTC; CDR3 protein: CASSLGGGGYEQYF; V gene: TRBV5-1; J gene: TRBJ2-7; D gene: NA; clone size: NA
CDR3 DNA: TGTGCCAGCAGCAAATGGGGAGGGTGGGATCAGCCCCAGCATTTT; CDR3 protein: CASSKWGGWDQPQHF; V gene: TRBV21-1; J gene: TRBJ1-5; D gene: NA; clone size: NA
CDR3 DNA: TGTGCCAGCGTGACAGGGTCCCACGAGCAGTACTTC; CDR3 protein: CASVTGSHEQYF; V gene: TRBV28; J gene: TRBJ2-7; D gene: TRBD1; clone size: NA
CDR3 DNA: TGTGCCAGCAGAGTCAGGGGGCCCTACGAGCAGTACTTC; CDR3 protein: CASRVRGPYEQYF; V gene: TRBV6-1; J gene: TRBJ2-7; D gene: TRBD1; clone size: few
CDR3 DNA: TGTGCCAGCAGTTACGGGGTTGGATACGAGCAGTACTTC; CDR3 protein: CASSYGVGYEQYF; V gene: TRBV6-5; J gene: TRBJ2-7; D gene: NA; clone size: NA
CDR3 DNA: TGCAGCGTCGTGGGAGGCGGGACAGGGGCGCCAGTGGAGCAGTTCTTC; CDR3 protein: CSVVGGGTGAPVEQFF; V gene: TRBV29-1; J gene: TRBJ2-1; D gene: TRBD1; clone size: NA
CDR3 DNA: TGTGCCAGCAGCCCGACAGGCTCTGGGGCCAACGTCCTGACTTTC; CDR3 protein: CASSPTGSGANVLTF; V gene: TRBV7-9; J gene: TRBJ2-6; D gene: NA; clone size: NA
CDR3 DNA: TGTGCCATCAGTGAGTCGACGGGGACAGGGGACTTC; CDR3 protein: CAISESTGTGDF; V gene: TRBV10-3; J gene: TRBJ2-5; D gene: TRBD1; clone size: NA
CDR3 DNA: TGCGCCAGCAGCCAAGGACGACAGGGGCAAACTGAAGCTTTCTTT; CDR3 protein: CASSQGRQGQTEAFF; V gene: TRBV4-1; J gene: TRBJ1-1; D gene: TRBD1; clone size: NA
CDR3 DNA: TGCGCCAGCAGCCGACAGGGAGGAAATTCACCCCTCCACTTT; CDR3 protein: CASSRQGGNSPLHF; V gene: TRBV4-1; J gene: TRBJ1-6; D gene: TRBD1; clone size: NA
CDR3 DNA: TGTGCCAGCAGCTTAGTTCTGGCAGATACGCAGTATTTT; CDR3 protein: CASSLVLADTQYF; V gene: TRBV7-9; J gene: TRBJ2-3; D gene: NA; clone size: NA
CDR3 DNA: TGCAGCGTTTTCCTTCGGACTAGCGGGGGGAGTGATACGCAGTATTTT; CDR3 protein: CSVFLRTSGGSDTQYF; V gene: TRBV29-1; J gene: TRBJ2-3; D gene: TRBD2; clone size: once
CDR3 DNA: TGTGCCAGCCCGGTTGCAGGGCCGAATCAGCCCCAGCATTTT; CDR3 protein: CASPVAGPNQPQHF; V gene: TRBV27; J gene: TRBJ1-5; D gene: NA; clone size: once
CDR3 DNA: TGTGCCAGCAGCTCGGGGGACTATGGCTACACCTTC; CDR3 protein: CASSSGDYGYTF; V gene: TRBV11-2; J gene: TRBJ1-2; D gene: NA; clone size: NA
CDR3 DNA: TGCGCCAGCAGCTTAGAGAGCTCCTACGAGCAGTACTTC; CDR3 protein: CASSLESSYEQYF; V gene: TRBV4-1; J gene: TRBJ2-7; D gene: NA; clone size: NA
CDR3 DNA: TGTGCCAGTACCCCGTGGCAGGGGAACGATGGCTACACCTTC; CDR3 protein: CASTPWQGNDGYTF; V gene: TRBV19; J gene: TRBJ1-2; D gene: NA; clone size: NA
CDR3 DNA: TGTGCCAGCAGTGACGATAGAGATACGCAGTATTTT; CDR3 protein: CASSDDRDTQYF; V gene: TRBV6-4; J gene: TRBJ2-3; D gene: NA; clone size: NA
CDR3 DNA: TGCGCCAGCAGCCTTGACATTGTGCCCGATGAGCAGTTCTTC; CDR3 protein: CASSLDIVPDEQFF; V gene: TRBV4-1; J gene: TRBJ2-1; D gene: NA; clone size: NA
CDR3 DNA: TGTGCCAGCAGTGAGCCGCCCAGGGACCTCCAGCATTTT; CDR3 protein: CASSEPPRDLQHF; V gene: TRBV6-1; J gene: TRBJ1-5; D gene: NA; clone size: once
CDR3 DNA: TGTGCCAGCAGCGTAGGACTAGCGGGAGCCTACGAGCAGTACTTC; CDR3 protein: CASSVGLAGAYEQYF; V gene: TRBV13; J gene: TRBJ2-7; D gene: TRBD2; clone size: NA